This passage covers 24 T cell receptor beta chains from one sample sequenced in a study of T cell changes during pregnancy in multiple sclerosis. Generated by immunoSEQ multiplex PCR, the TCRdb table keeps only in-frame clones and is missing some. The top ten hold 0.35% to 0.45% of the sample, which has about 40,000 clones, 90% seen once. The sequences come from CD4+ T cells from peripheral blood mononuclear cells, collected in the third trimester of pregnancy. The source of these receptors is a female donor with multiple sclerosis, enrolled in a pregnancy study.

This sequence joins TRBV5-1 and TRBJ2-7; 9 bases align to TRBD1. Trimming removed 5 bases from V and 2 bases from J; junction bases left unmatched: 11. CDR3 size: 16 residues. The V gene's germline CDR1 is SGHRS and CDR2 YFSETQ. The CDR3 region has the DNA TGCGCCAGCAGTCCCGCACCGGGACAGGGTACCTACGAGCAGTACTTC. This translates into CASSPAPGQGTYEQYF.

A single count supports this clone. The CDR3 nucleotides are TGCGCCAGCAGCCCGGGACTAGCGGGAGCTGTCGAGCAGTACTTC. Translation: CASSPGLAGAVEQYF. This chain joins TRBV5-1 and TRBJ2-7; the match to TRBD2 covers 14 bases. The CDR3 length is 15 residues. Trimming took 4 bases from V and 6 from J; bases not matched to a gene: 6. The V gene's germline CDR1 is SGHRS and CDR2 YFSETQ.

This sequence joins TRBV21-1 and TRBJ2-1; the table's D call of TRBD2 was not tested on the DNA. TRBV21-1 is a pseudogene segment. This CDR3 contains 15 residues. CDR3 amino acids: CASSGLANSYNEQFF. In DNA, the CDR3 is TGTGCCAGCAGTGGACTCGCTAACTCCTACAATGAGCAGTTCTTC.

The chain uses TRBV5-4 and TRBJ1-2; possible D gene TRBD1, 5 bases. CDR1 and CDR2 from the germline V gene are SGHNT and YYREEE (reference sequence). V gave up 4 bases and J gave up 5 bases, with 15 bases separating them. The CDR3 has 14 residues. The CDR3 region has the DNA TGTGCCAGCAGCCCCAGGGAGGGGCTTTATGGCTACACCTTC. Translated, it gives CASSPREGLYGYTF.

The rearrangement uses TRBV7-2 and TRBJ2-3, with D possibly matching TRBD2 (5 bases). V lost 1 base to trimming and J lost 6 bases, with 11 bases between them. CDR1 is SGHTA, CDR2 FQGNSA, per germline. The CDR3 covers 14 residues. Written as DNA, the CDR3 is TGTGCCAGCAGCTTAGGGCTAGCAACGGATACGCAGTATTTT. It specifies CASSLGLATDTQYF.

This chain connects TRBV5-1 to TRBJ2-1, with 7 bases identical to TRBD2. The CDR3 is 15 residues long. The V gene end was trimmed by 2 bases and the J gene end by 7 bases; junction bases not matched to a gene: 9. CDR1 and CDR2 (germline): SGHRS, YFSETQ. This chain's CDR3 is CASSFAWEGRNEQFF. The CDR3 DNA reads as TGCGCCAGCAGCTTCGCGTGGGAGGGCCGGAATGAGCAGTTCTTC.

V usage is TRBV11-3 and J usage is TRBJ2-7; 10 bases are a match to TRBD1. J lost 3 bases, V lost 5 bases, and 7 bases had no gene match. This CDR3 comprises 15 residues. Looked up from germline, CDR1 is SGHNT and CDR2 is YENEEA. CDR3 sequence: CASSIGTGEYYEQYF. The DNA for the CDR3 is TGTGCCAGCAGCATCGGGACAGGGGAATACTACGAGCAGTACTTC.

The V call is TRBV5-1, the J call TRBJ2-3; TRBD2 is a possible D gene (6 bases). The CDR3 consists of 16 residues. V lost 4 bases, J lost 4 bases, and 19 bases lay in between. CDR1 is SGHRS and CDR2 is YFSETQ in the germline V gene. CDR3 in amino acids: CASSMWASPGADTQYF. The CDR3 bases are TGCGCCAGCAGCATGTGGGCCTCTCCGGGAGCAGATACGCAGTATTTT.

This clone was seen only a few times. The chain recombines TRBV30 with TRBJ2-7; 9 bases fit TRBD1. This CDR3 spans 15 amino acids. CDR1 and CDR2 (germline): GTSNPN, SVGIG (reference sequence). J lost 1 base, V lost 3 bases, and 7 bases had no gene match. The CDR3 is CAWRGTGQGSYEQYF. The CDR3 nucleotides read TGTGCCTGGAGAGGGACGGGACAGGGATCCTACGAGCAGTACTTC.

J is TRBJ1-1 and V is TRBV5-1; TRBD1 matches at 9 bases. Per the germline V gene, CDR1 is SGHRS and CDR2 is YFSETQ. With 5 bases clipped from V and 2 bases from J, the junction kept 13 bases outside the gene matches. CDR3 length: 17 amino acids. CDR3 region: CASRRTGTGHPNTEAFF. CDR3 bases: TGCGCCAGCAGGCGTACCGGGACAGGGCACCCAAACACTGAAGCTTTCTTT.

The CDR3 loop reads CASSKQGSKNIQYF. CDR3 coding DNA: TGTGCCAGTAGTAAACAGGGGTCCAAAAACATTCAGTACTTC. V is TRBV19 and J is TRBJ2-4, with TRBD1 matching 7 bases. V was pared by 4 bases and J by 2 bases, with 2 bases of the junction left unmatched. CDR3 size: 14 residues. In germline, CDR1 is LNHDA, CDR2 SQIVND (reference sequence).

This clone was found once. J is TRBJ1-2 and V is TRBV4-1, with TRBD1 matching over 8 bases. Trimming at V came to 5 bases and at J to 3 bases, leaving 8 bases not matched to a gene. Germline CDR1 reads MGHRA; CDR2 reads YSYEKL. CDR3 length equals 15 residues. The CDR3 bases are TGCGCCAGCAGCAACCCGGGACAGGCGGACTATGGCTACACCTTC. Protein product: CASSNPGQADYGYTF.

The J gene is TRBJ1-3, the V gene TRBV27; no firm D call. CDR3 length equals 16 residues. CDR1 is MNHEY and CDR2 is SMNVEV in the germline V gene (reference sequence). V shed 2 bases and J shed 1 base, with 12 bases lying between them. CDR3 protein: CASSLNARWSGNTIYF. In DNA form, the CDR3 reads TGTGCCAGCAGTTTAAACGCCAGGTGGTCTGGAAACACCATATATTTT.

The V call is TRBV7-2, the J call TRBJ2-5, with 14 positions matching TRBD2. Losses at the gene ends were 5 bases for V and 4 bases for J; bases not matched to a gene: 6. CDR1 and CDR2 from the germline V gene are SGHTA and FQGNSA. The CDR3 length is 16 residues. The CDR3 loop reads CASSPGLAGERETQYF. For the CDR3, the DNA is TGTGCCAGCAGCCCGGGACTAGCGGGAGAAAGAGAGACCCAGTACTTC.

The chain uses TRBV5-6 and TRBJ1-2, with 9 bases identical to TRBD1. The CDR3 has 15 amino acids. The germline V gene has CDR1 SGHDT and CDR2 YYEEEE. Losses at the gene ends were 4 bases for V and 4 bases for J; bases not matched to a gene: 8. CDR3 coding DNA: TGTGCCAGCAGCCTTCCGGGACAGGGTCTCTATGGCTACACCTTC. Translated, it gives CASSLPGQGLYGYTF.

This sequence joins TRBV19 and TRBJ2-3, with D possibly matching TRBD2 (7 bases). The ends were cut back, 10 bases at V and 4 bases at J, with 12 bases in the middle. Germline loops: CDR1 LNHDA, CDR2 SQIVND (reference sequence). The CDR3 runs to 12 residues. The CDR3 sequence: CATSGGADTQYF. The CDR3 DNA reads as TGTGCCACCTCGGGGGGCGCAGATACGCAGTATTTT.

This rearrangement joins TRBV5-4 to TRBJ2-5; 8 positions agree with TRBD2. The length of the CDR3 is 14 residues. The trim removed 4 bases at V and 2 bases at J, leaving 4 bases unmatched. Germline CDR1 and CDR2: SGHNT and YYREEE (reference sequence). For the CDR3, the DNA is TGTGCCAGCAGCATGGGACTAGGGCAAGAGACCCAGTACTTC. Its protein product is CASSMGLGQETQYF.

The V and J genes are TRBV2 and TRBJ1-5; D is possibly TRBD1 (6 bases). V lost 4 bases to trimming and J lost 0 bases, with 10 bases between them. This CDR3 spans 15 amino acids. The germline V gene encodes CDR1 SNHLY and CDR2 FYNNEI. In nucleotides, the CDR3 is TGTGCCAGCAGTGCAGGGGCCGCTAGCAATCAGCCCCAGCATTTT. Translating gives CASSAGAASNQPQHF.

The genes are TRBV7-6 and TRBJ2-1; D is ambiguous. Trimming left V 5 bases short and J 0 bases short, with 14 bases between. The CDR3 length is 16 residues. The V gene's germline CDR1 is SGHVS and CDR2 FNYEAQ. Here the CDR3 DNA reads TGTGCCAGCAGCCCAAGGCAGGCCAGCTCCTACAATGAGCAGTTCTTC. This translates into CASSPRQASSYNEQFF.

V is TRBV11-2 and J is TRBJ2-7; TRBD1 aligns across 10 bases. With V trimmed by 5 bases and J by 3 bases, 7 bases remained unmatched. The length of the CDR3 is 15 residues. Germline V gene lookup returns CDR1 SGHAT and CDR2 FQNNGV. The CDR3 coding sequence is TGTGCCAGCAGCCCACCACGGACAGGGGGCTACGAGCAGTACTTC. Translated, it gives CASSPPRTGGYEQYF. Together with reference TRBV11-2 and TRBJ2-7, the CDR3 gives the full variable domain: EAGVAQSPRYKIIEKRQSVAFWCNPISGHATLYWYQQILGQGPKLLIQFQNNGVVDDSQLPKDRFSAERLKGVDSTLKIQPAKLEDSAVYLCASSPPRTGGYEQYFGPGTRLTVT.

This chain joins TRBV28 and TRBJ1-3; TRBD1 aligns across 12 bases. Germline V lookup: CDR1 MDHEN, CDR2 SYDVKM. The length of the CDR3 is 16 residues. With V trimmed by 6 bases and J by 2 bases, 5 bases remained unmatched. CDR3 protein: CASSWDRGPTGNTIYF. The CDR3 nucleotides read TGTGCCAGCAGCTGGGACAGGGGGCCTACTGGAAACACCATATATTTT.

The chain links TRBV27 to TRBJ2-7; 7 bases line up with TRBD1. V was clipped by 6 bases and J by 0 bases; unmatched bases: 8. Germline CDR1 is MNHEY and CDR2 is SMNVEV (reference sequence). This CDR3 comprises 15 residues. CDR3 sequence reads: CASRFDRARSYEQYF. In DNA form, the CDR3 reads TGTGCCAGCAGATTTGACAGGGCTCGCTCCTACGAGCAGTACTTC.

The chain combines TRBV7-9 with TRBJ1-5; TRBD1 aligns across 8 bases. The CDR3 runs to 17 residues. CDR1 SEHNR and CDR2 FQNEAQ come from the germline V gene (reference sequence). V lost 2 bases, J lost 2 bases, and 8 bases stayed unmatched. The CDR3, as DNA: TGTGCCAGCAGCTTATTTAAGACAGGGGAGGGCAATCAGCCCCAGCATTTT. Its translation: CASSLFKTGEGNQPQHF.

This clone occurred once. The CDR3 bases are TGTGCCAGCAGCCCGAGGGGGACAGGGGCAGGAAACACCATATATTTT. Protein: CASSPRGTGAGNTIYF. V and J are TRBV9 and TRBJ1-3; TRBD1 matches at 10 bases. The CDR3 is made up of 16 amino acids. Germline V gene lookup returns CDR1 SGDLS and CDR2 YYNGEE. J lost 4 bases, V lost 4 bases, and 8 bases had no gene match.